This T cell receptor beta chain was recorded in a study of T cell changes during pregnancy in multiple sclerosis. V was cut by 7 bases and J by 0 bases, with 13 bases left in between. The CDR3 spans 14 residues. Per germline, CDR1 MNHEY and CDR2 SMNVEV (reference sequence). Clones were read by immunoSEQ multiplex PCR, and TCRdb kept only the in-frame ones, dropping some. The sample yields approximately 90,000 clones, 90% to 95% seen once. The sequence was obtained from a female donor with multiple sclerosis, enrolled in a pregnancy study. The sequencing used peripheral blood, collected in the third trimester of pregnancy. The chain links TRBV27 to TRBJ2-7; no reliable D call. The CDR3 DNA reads TGTGCCAGCACCTCCCAGGCGATCTCCTACGAGCAGTACTTC. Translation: CASTSQAISYEQYF.